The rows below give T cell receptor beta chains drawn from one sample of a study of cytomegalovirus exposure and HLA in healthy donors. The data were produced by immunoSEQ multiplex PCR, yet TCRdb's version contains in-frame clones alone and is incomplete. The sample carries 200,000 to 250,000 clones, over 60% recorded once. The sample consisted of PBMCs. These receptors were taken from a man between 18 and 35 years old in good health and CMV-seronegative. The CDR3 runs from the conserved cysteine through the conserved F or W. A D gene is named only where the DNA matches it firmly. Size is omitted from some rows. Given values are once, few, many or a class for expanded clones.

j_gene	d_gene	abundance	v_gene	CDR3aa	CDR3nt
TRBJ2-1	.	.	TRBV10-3	CAISDEGGGHEQFF	TGTGCCATCAGTGACGAGGGAGGAGGGCATGAGCAGTTCTTC
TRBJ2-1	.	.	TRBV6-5	CASSPQGPNEQFF	TGTGCCAGCAGTCCACAGGGTCCGAATGAGCAGTTCTTC
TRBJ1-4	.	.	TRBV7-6	CASSSGTTTNEKLFF	TGTGCCAGCAGCTCTGGGACAACAACTAATGAAAAACTGTTTTTT
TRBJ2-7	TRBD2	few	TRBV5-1	CASKGLAGVEQYF	TGCGCCAGTAAGGGACTAGCGGGAGTGGAGCAGTACTTC
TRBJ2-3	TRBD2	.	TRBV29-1	CSFVGAGANTDTQYF	TGCAGCTTTGTAGGAGCGGGAGCTAACACAGATACGCAGTATTTT
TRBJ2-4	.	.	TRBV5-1	CASSLEIFRGKNIQYF	TGCGCCAGCAGCTTGGAGATTTTTAGGGGGAAAAACATTCAGTACTTC
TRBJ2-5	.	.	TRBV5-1	CASSLGRASQETQYF	TGCGCCAGCAGCTTGGGGAGAGCTAGCCAAGAGACCCAGTACTTC
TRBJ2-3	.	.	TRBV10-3	CAISEGLHTDTQYF	TGTGCCATCAGTGAGGGACTTCACACAGATACGCAGTATTTT
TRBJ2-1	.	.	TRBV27	CASSSNLGVRQFF	TGTGCCAGCAGCTCGAACCTCGGAGTGCGGCAGTTCTTC
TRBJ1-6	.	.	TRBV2	CASLSSYNSPLHF	TGTGCCAGCCTTAGCTCCTATAATTCACCCCTCCACTTT
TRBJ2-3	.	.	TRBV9	CASIEVTDTQYF	TGTGCCAGCATAGAAGTAACAGATACGCAGTATTTT
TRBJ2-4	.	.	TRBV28	CASRTGFLAKNIQYF	TGTGCCAGCAGGACAGGTTTCCTAGCCAAAAACATTCAGTACTTC
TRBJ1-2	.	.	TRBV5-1	CASSLVVPNGYTF	TGCGCCAGCAGCTTGGTAGTACCGAATGGCTACACCTTC
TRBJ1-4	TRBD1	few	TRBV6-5	CASSSQGAGNEKLFF	TGTGCCAGCAGTTCTCAGGGGGCGGGTAATGAAAAACTGTTTTTT
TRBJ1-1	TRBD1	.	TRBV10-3	CAISEGGRGLTEAFF	TGTGCCATCAGTGAGGGAGGCAGGGGGCTCACTGAAGCTTTCTTT
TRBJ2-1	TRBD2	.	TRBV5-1	CASSLSLAGDNEQFF	TGCGCCAGCAGCTTGAGCCTGGCGGGAGACAATGAGCAGTTCTTC
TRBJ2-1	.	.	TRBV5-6	CASSRNSEQFF	TGTGCCAGCAGCCGTAACAGTGAGCAGTTCTTC
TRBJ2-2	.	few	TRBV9	CASSVGGGEAGELFF	TGTGCCAGCAGCGTAGGGGGAGGAGAAGCCGGGGAGCTGTTTTTT
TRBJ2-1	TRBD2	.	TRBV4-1	CASSQATSDEQFF	TGCGCCAGCAGCCAGGCCACTAGCGACGAGCAGTTCTTC
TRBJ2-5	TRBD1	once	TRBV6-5	CASSSLGTGVETQYF	TGTGCCAGCAGTTCCTTGGGGACAGGGGTGGAGACCCAGTACTTC
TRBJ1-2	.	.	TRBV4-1	CASSRPGTLNYGYTF	TGCGCCAGCAGCCGCCCCGGGACACTCAACTATGGCTACACCTTC
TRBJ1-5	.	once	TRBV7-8	CATSTGVGQPQHF	TGTGCCACCAGTACGGGGGTGGGCCAGCCCCAGCATTTT
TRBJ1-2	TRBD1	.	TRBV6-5	CASSTQGYYGYTF	TGTGCCAGCAGTACACAGGGGTACTATGGCTACACCTTC
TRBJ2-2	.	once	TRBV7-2	CASSLVGGRGTGELFF	TGTGCCAGCAGCTTAGTAGGGGGGAGGGGGACCGGGGAGCTGTTTTTT
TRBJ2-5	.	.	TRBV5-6	CASSFLGQDKETQYF	TGTGCCAGCAGCTTCTTGGGGCAGGATAAAGAGACCCAGTACTTC
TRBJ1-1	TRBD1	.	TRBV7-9	CASSLGQANTEAFF	TGTGCCAGCAGCCTAGGACAGGCGAACACTGAAGCTTTCTTT
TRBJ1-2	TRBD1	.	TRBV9	CASAPLGQSYGYTF	TGTGCCAGCGCCCCTTTGGGACAGTCCTATGGCTACACCTTC
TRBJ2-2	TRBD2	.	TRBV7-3	CASSVKGLATNTGELFF	TGTGCCAGCAGCGTTAAGGGACTAGCGACGAACACCGGGGAGCTGTTTTTT
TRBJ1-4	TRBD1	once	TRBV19	CASSRTGYGRGEKLFF	TGTGCCTCCTCCAGGACAGGGTATGGTCGGGGTGAAAAACTGTTTTTT
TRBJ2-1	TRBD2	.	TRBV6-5	CASRLSGRRVEEQFF	TGTGCCAGCAGATTAAGCGGGAGACGAGTAGAAGAGCAGTTCTTC
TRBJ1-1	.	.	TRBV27	CASISWVGGNTEAFF	TGTGCCAGTATCTCCTGGGTAGGGGGGAACACTGAAGCTTTCTTT
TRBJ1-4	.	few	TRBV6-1	CASRPPRATNEKLFF	TGTGCCAGCAGACCGCCACGAGCAACTAATGAAAAACTGTTTTTT
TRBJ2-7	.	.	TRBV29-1	CSVGDSSYEQYF	TGCAGCGTGGGGGACTCCTCCTACGAGCAGTACTTC
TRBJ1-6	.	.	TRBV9	CASSVVGGNSPLHF	TGTGCCAGCAGCGTAGTCGGGGGTAATTCACCCCTCCACTTT
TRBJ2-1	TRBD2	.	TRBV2	CASPSGSVNEQFF	TGTGCCAGCCCTAGCGGGAGTGTCAATGAGCAGTTCTTC
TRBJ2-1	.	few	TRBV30	CAWSVQIGQGKQFF	TGTGCCTGGAGTGTACAGATCGGCCAGGGAAAGCAGTTCTTC
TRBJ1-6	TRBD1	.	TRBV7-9	CASNSDRESPLHF	TGTGCCAGCAACTCGGACAGGGAATCACCCCTCCACTTT
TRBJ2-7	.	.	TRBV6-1	CASTLGAGSAEQYF	TGTGCCAGCACCCTGGGGGCAGGATCTGCCGAGCAGTACTTC
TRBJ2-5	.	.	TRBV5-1	CASSLDGTLWGETQYF	TGCGCCAGCAGCTTGGACGGGACTTTGTGGGGGGAGACCCAGTACTTC
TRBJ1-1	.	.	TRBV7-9	CASSFLQVSVDPITEAFF	TGTGCCAGCAGCTTTTTGCAGGTGTCAGTCGACCCCATCACTGAAGCTTTCTTT
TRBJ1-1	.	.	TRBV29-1	CSGEGGSGTEAFF	TGCAGCGGGGAGGGGGGTTCGGGCACTGAAGCTTTCTTT
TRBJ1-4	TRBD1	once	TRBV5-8	CASSFRDRGARLFF	TGTGCCAGCAGCTTCCGGGACAGGGGCGCGAGACTGTTTTTT
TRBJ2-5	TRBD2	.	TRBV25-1	CASSDAGVETQYF	TGTGCCAGCAGTGATGCGGGAGTGGAGACCCAGTACTTC
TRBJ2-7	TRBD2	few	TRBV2	CASRTGLVSYEQYF	TGTGCCAGCAGGACCGGACTAGTCTCCTACGAGCAGTACTTC
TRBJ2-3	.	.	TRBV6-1	CASSESGSADTQYF	TGTGCCAGCAGTGAATCAGGTAGCGCAGATACGCAGTATTTT
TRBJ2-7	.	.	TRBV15	CATSRDRVYSYEQYF	TGTGCCACCAGCAGAGATCGAGTTTACTCCTACGAGCAGTACTTC
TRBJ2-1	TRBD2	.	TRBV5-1	CASSLATSGSGEQFF	TGCGCCAGCAGCTTGGCAACTAGCGGGTCTGGTGAGCAGTTCTTC
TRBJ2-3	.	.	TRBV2	CARPGLNTDTQYF	TGTGCCAGACCGGGACTCAACACAGATACGCAGTATTTT
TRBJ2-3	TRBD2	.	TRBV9	CASSVFQAGGGADTQYF	TGTGCCAGCAGCGTCTTCCAAGCGGGAGGGGGGGCAGATACGCAGTATTTT
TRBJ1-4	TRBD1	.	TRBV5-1	CASSQTGDPNEKLFF	TGCGCCAGCAGCCAAACAGGGGATCCTAATGAAAAACTGTTTTTT
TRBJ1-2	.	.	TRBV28	CASSLEAPPGYTF	TGTGCCAGCAGTTTAGAGGCCCCCCCTGGCTACACCTTC
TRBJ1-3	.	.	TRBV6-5	CASSYARTAGNTIYF	TGTGCCAGCAGTTACGCCCGGACTGCTGGAAACACCATATATTTT
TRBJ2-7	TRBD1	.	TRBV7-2	CASSLGGQGGSYEQYF	TGTGCCAGCAGCTTAGGGGGACAGGGTGGCTCCTACGAGCAGTACTTC
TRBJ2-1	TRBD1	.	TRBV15	CATSRDGRGRDEQFF	TGTGCCACCAGCAGAGATGGCAGGGGGCGCGATGAGCAGTTCTTC
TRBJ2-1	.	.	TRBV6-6	CASSYSLTYNEQFF	TGTGCCAGCAGTTACTCACTTACCTACAATGAGCAGTTCTTC